What follows describes a single T cell receptor beta chain. This clonotype was detected many times. The specificity of this receptor is unknown. No per-base quality is available; no much larger clone lies one base away. Relative to germline, V is 3 bases shorter and J is 5 bases shorter, with 10 bases between their ends. CDR1 SGDLS and CDR2 YYNGEE are derived from the germline V gene. The CDR3, cysteine through phenylalanine, is 13 amino acids long. The DNA shown is the 39-base CDR3, in frame from base 1. TCRdb shows the sequencer as Illumina HiSeq 2500. Quantitative 5'-RACE with molecular barcodes was the method used to prepare the TCR beta libraries. Per the original workflow: A new computational method, built on a probabilistic model of VDJ rearrangement, was used to identify disease-linked TCR variants. In TCRdb, the public reads were trimmed at Q25 with fastp and aligned with MiXCR, with productive beta chains retained. When rows share a CDR3 protein, they turn into one entry using the most common DNA and genes. It is TCRdb's table, rather than the study itself, that gives the V and J calls and clone size. Present in this sample are some 6,000 distinct CDR3 sequences, roughly 2% of which were seen just once. The top ten constitute approximately 51% of the sample.

This sample is drawn from a study of CD8 T cells in ankylosing spondylitis (dated by TCRdb to the late 2010s). Regarding the study in general: To find TCR variants linked to disease, the study profiled T cell receptor beta repertoires in ankylosing spondylitis patients and healthy donors. The full study cohort was made up of roughly 25 ankylosing spondylitis patients and 108 healthy donors. Peripheral blood was sampled, and synovial fluid was additionally collected from ankylosing spondylitis patients.

Study-wide findings and limitations: Some TCR beta motif variants had previously been reported in synovial fluid and blood of reactive arthritis patients, which suggested common disease-initiation mechanisms. Blood from ankylosing spondylitis patients appeared to be characterized by a TCR beta motif made up of seven or eight highly homologous amino acid variants. A CD8+ phenotype was shown by the disease-linked clones, which were found at relatively low frequencies in peripheral blood. According to the report, matched synovial fluid samples from ankylosing spondylitis patients were significantly enriched for the disease-linked clones.

The sequence was obtained from a male donor with ankylosing spondylitis or in good health (not recorded which). This sequence uses TRBV9 and TRBJ2-3; no D gene is confidently identified. What was sequenced was blood, either unsorted or a sorted T cell fraction (not recorded which). The DNA sequence is given as TGTGCCAGCAGCGGGAACTTGCAAGATACGCAGTATTTT. Translated, this gives CASSGNLQDTQYF.